These T cell receptor beta chains were read from a single sample in a study of blood T cell repertoires in COVID-19. Data came from immunoSEQ multiplex PCR; TCRdb stores just in-frame clones and leaves some out. The profile shows some 250,000 clones, 70% to 80% of them singletons. The material sequenced was peripheral blood. These TCRs come from a woman aged 80 or over with acute or convalescent COVID-19. Each CDR3 is given with its conserved first and last residue. The order of the fields is clone size, V gene, J gene, D gene, CDR3 DNA, CDR3 protein. D genes are given only for firm matches. Expanded clones are given a class, and other clones once, few, many or no size at all.

NA	TRBV7-3	TRBJ2-5	NA	TGTGCCAGCAGCTTAACGACCGGGATCGGAGAGACCCAGTACTTC	CASSLTTGIGETQYF
NA	TRBV7-9	TRBJ2-1	TRBD2	TGTGCCAGCAGCCGATGGGGGAGGGACAATGAGCAGTTCTTC	CASSRWGRDNEQFF
NA	TRBV7-9	TRBJ2-6	TRBD1	TGTGCCAGCAGCTTAGGGACAGGGAGTTCTGGGGCCAACGTCCTGACTTTC	CASSLGTGSSGANVLTF
NA	TRBV3-1/TRBV3-2	TRBJ2-7	NA	TGTGCCAGCAGCCCATTGGATAAGGCGGTAACAGGTCAGAGCTCCTACGAGCAGTACTTC	CASSPLDKAVTGQSSYEQYF
NA	TRBV19	TRBJ1-2	TRBD1	TGTGCCAGTAGTATAGTAATTTACAGGGGGCGGTTCATGAGTGGCTACACCTTC	CASSIVIYRGRFMSGYTF
NA	TRBV5-1	TRBJ2-6	NA	TGCGCCAGCAGCTTGACCTCAGGGTCTGGGGCCAACGTCCTGACTTTC	CASSLTSGSGANVLTF
NA	TRBV19	TRBJ2-3	NA	TGTGCCAGTACTTTTTCGGGGGTCGCAGATACGCAGTATTTT	CASTFSGVADTQYF
NA	TRBV5-5	TRBJ1-5	NA	TGTGCCAGCAGCTCGTTAGCCACGAGGAATAGCAATCAGCCCCAGCATTTT	CASSSLATRNSNQPQHF
NA	TRBV6-2/TRBV6-3	TRBJ2-5	NA	TGTGCCAGCAGTTACTACACAGGGTTCCAAGAGACCCAGTACTTC	CASSYYTGFQETQYF
NA	TRBV28	TRBJ1-1	NA	TGTGCCAGCAGCCAAGGCGGTCAGGGAAAATCCGAAGCTTTCTTT	CASSQGGQGKSEAFF
few	TRBV6-2/TRBV6-3	TRBJ1-2	NA	TGTGCCAGCAGTTACTCGAGGACAGCTAACTATGGCTACACCTTC	CASSYSRTANYGYTF
NA	TRBV4-1	TRBJ2-3	NA	TGCGCCAGCAGCCAAGACCCCGTTGGCACAGATACGCAGTATTTT	CASSQDPVGTDTQYF
NA	TRBV7-3	TRBJ2-1	NA	TGTGCCAGCAGCTTAACGGCCAGGGACAATGAGCAGTTCTTC	CASSLTARDNEQFF
many	TRBV14	TRBJ1-1	TRBD1	TGTGCCAGCAGCCAGAGGACAGGGGGCGGGGGCACTGAAGCTTTCTTT	CASSQRTGGGGTEAFF
NA	TRBV4-1	TRBJ2-3	TRBD2	TGCGCCAGCAGCCCGATAACTAGCGGGAACACAGATACGCAGTATTTT	CASSPITSGNTDTQYF
NA	TRBV18	TRBJ2-2	TRBD1	TGTGCCAGCCGCCCTACAGGGGGCGCGGACACGCGGGAGCTGTTTTTT	CASRPTGGADTRELFF
NA	TRBV20-1	TRBJ1-6	NA	TGCAGTGCTAGTACCGACGCGGGCCAGACTTCACCCCTCCACTTT	CSASTDAGQTSPLHF
NA	TRBV28	TRBJ2-1	TRBD2	TGTGCCAGCAGTCCCTCGGGACTAGCGGGCGCCAATGAGCAGTTCTTC	CASSPSGLAGANEQFF
NA	TRBV18	TRBJ2-7	NA	TGTGCCAGCTCGATGCAGGGGGGCTACGAGCAGTACTTC	CASSMQGGYEQYF
NA	TRBV9	TRBJ2-7	TRBD1	TGTGCCAGCAGCCCCCGGGGACAGAGCCTTTCCTACGAGCAGTACTTC	CASSPRGQSLSYEQYF
NA	TRBV5-6	TRBJ2-5	NA	TGTGCCAGCAGCTTTCCGGGAGTGGAGACCCAGTACTTC	CASSFPGVETQYF
NA	TRBV4-1	TRBJ2-7	TRBD1	TGCGCCAGCAGCCAATCTGACAGGGCCTACGAGCAGTACTTC	CASSQSDRAYEQYF
few	TRBV16	TRBJ1-1	NA	TGTGCCAGCAGCCAATCGGGCACCATGAACACTGAAGCTTTCTTT	CASSQSGTMNTEAFF
once	TRBV9	TRBJ2-5	TRBD2	TGTGCCAGCAGCGTAGCGGGAGGGCCGGAGACCCAGTACTTC	CASSVAGGPETQYF
NA	TRBV7-8	TRBJ1-3	NA	TGTGCCAGCAGCTTTAGTACGCAGGGCGGCGGAAACACCATATATTTT	CASSFSTQGGGNTIYF
NA	TRBV18	TRBJ1-1	NA	TGTGCCAGCTCACCACCGGCGGGGGGGATGAACACTGAAGCTTTCTTT	CASSPPAGGMNTEAFF
NA	TRBV12-3/TRBV12-4	TRBJ1-1	TRBD1	TGTGCCGGACAAAACAGGGGCGGATTGGAAGCTTTCTTT	CAGQNRGGLEAFF
NA	TRBV6-5	TRBJ1-2	NA	TGTGCCAGCACGATACAAACAGGGAACTATGGCTACACCTTC	CASTIQTGNYGYTF
NA	TRBV18	TRBJ1-5	NA	TGTGCCAGCTCCCTGGGTCAGGCCAGCAATCAGCCCCAGCATTTT	CASSLGQASNQPQHF
NA	TRBV15	TRBJ1-5	TRBD1	TGTGCCACCAGCCTAGACAGGGGGCCTCAGCCCCAGCATTTT	CATSLDRGPQPQHF
NA	TRBV2	TRBJ1-2	NA	TGTGCCAGCAGTGACTCCGGGACAAGGCGCCATGGCTACACCTTC	CASSDSGTRRHGYTF
NA	TRBV11-2	TRBJ2-2	NA	TGTGCCAGCAGCTTCAGCGCGGCGAACACCGGGGAGCTGTTTTTT	CASSFSAANTGELFF
NA	TRBV7-2	TRBJ2-5	TRBD1	TGTGCCAGCAGCTTCGGACAGGGAGGTATATGGGAGACCCAGTACTTC	CASSFGQGGIWETQYF
once	TRBV18	TRBJ1-2	TRBD1	TGTGCCAGCTCACCCTTGACAGGGGGTTATGGCTACACCTTC	CASSPLTGGYGYTF
NA	TRBV6-1	TRBJ2-3	NA	TGTGCCAGCAGTGAAGCCCTAATAACTTTGCAGTATTTT	CASSEALITLQYF
NA	TRBV10-3	TRBJ2-3	TRBD2	TGTGCCATCAGTAAGGGACTAGCGGGGGGCACAGATACGCAGTATTTT	CAISKGLAGGTDTQYF
NA	TRBV6-5	TRBJ2-7	NA	TGTGCCAGCAGTCGACAGGATGTAACCTACGAGCAGTACTTC	CASSRQDVTYEQYF
NA	TRBV4-1	TRBJ1-1	TRBD1	TGCGCCAGCAGCCAAGATACGATGGGGCAGGGGGTGGTGGGGAACACTGAAGCTTTCTTT	CASSQDTMGQGVVGNTEAFF
NA	TRBV5-1	TRBJ1-6	TRBD1	TGCGCCAGCAGCCCCGGGACAGGGGGCGGTTCACCCCTCCACTTT	CASSPGTGGGSPLHF
once	TRBV5-4	TRBJ2-5	NA	TGTGCCAGCAGCCTGTTGGAAAGGGGGGAGACCCAGTACTTC	CASSLLERGETQYF
NA	TRBV5-1	TRBJ2-5	TRBD2	TGCGCCAGCAGCCGGGGAGCGGGAGAGGGGGAGACCCAGTACTTC	CASSRGAGEGETQYF
NA	TRBV11-2	TRBJ2-7	NA	TGTGCCAGCAGCTTAAAGGAGATTCCCTCCTACGAGCAGTACTTC	CASSLKEIPSYEQYF
NA	TRBV6-2/TRBV6-3	TRBJ2-7	NA	TGTGCCAGCAGTCTCCTAGAAGTCGGCGAGCAGTACTTC	CASSLLEVGEQYF
NA	TRBV3-1/TRBV3-2	TRBJ2-6	NA	TGTGCCAGCAGGATGAGGAGTGTGCCAGCCTCTGGGGCCAACGTCCTGACTTTC	CASRMRSVPASGANVLTF
NA	TRBV7-9	TRBJ2-7	NA	TGTGCCAGCAGCTTAGCATGGGGAGCACCCACCTACGAGCAGTACTTC	CASSLAWGAPTYEQYF
NA	TRBV6-5	TRBJ2-1	NA	TGTGCCATTGAGAGGGACTTTTACAATGAGCAGTTCTTC	CAIERDFYNEQFF
NA	TRBV29-1	TRBJ2-7	NA	TGCAGCGGCGGAGAGCGAGGCGAGCAGTACTTC	CSGGERGEQYF
NA	TRBV5-1	TRBJ2-7	TRBD2	TGCGCCAGCAGCCCCAGCGCGGGGGGCCCCTACGAGCAGTACTTC	CASSPSAGGPYEQYF
NA	TRBV3-1/TRBV3-2	TRBJ2-5	NA	TGTGCCAGCAGCCTGGGGGGTTTGGAGACCCAGTACTTC	CASSLGGLETQYF
NA	TRBV6-6	TRBJ2-1	NA	TGTGCCAGCATGTCAGGGAGGAGCTCCTACAATGAGCAGTTCTTC	CASMSGRSSYNEQFF
few	TRBV2	TRBJ1-3	NA	TGTGCCAGCAGCCCTTCAGGACAAGCCTCTGGAAACACCATATATTTT	CASSPSGQASGNTIYF